These T cell receptor beta chains were read from a single sample in a study of blood T cells in healthy people across ages. TCRdb re-called the 5' RACE reads with MiXCR, one entry per CDR3 protein. The table records 660,000 or so distinct CDR3 sequences, approximately 59% of them present only once. Material: blood. Every receptor here comes from a man aged 55 to 70 in good health. Each CDR3 is given with its conserved first and last residue. The D gene is left open where the match is weak. Size values are once, few and many counts, or a class for expanded clones, and some rows have none.

abundance	v_gene	d_gene	j_gene	CDR3nt	CDR3aa
NA	TRBV15	NA	TRBJ2-3	TGTGCCACCAGCAGTGCTTCACGTTTTAATACGCAGTATTTT	CATSSASRFNTQYF
NA	TRBV5-1	NA	TRBJ1-5	TGCGCCAGCAGCTTGGAGGGCATTCACAATCAGCCCCAGCATTTT	CASSLEGIHNQPQHF
NA	TRBV5-6	NA	TRBJ2-4	TGTGTCAGCACCCGGAGGGCCATCCAAAACATTCAGTACTTC	CVSTRRAIQNIQYF
NA	TRBV27	NA	TRBJ2-7	TGTGCCAGCAGTTTTGCCGGGGGCAACGAGCAGTACTTC	CASSFAGGNEQYF
NA	TRBV6-5	NA	TRBJ1-4	TGTGCCAGCAGTTACTCCAGCCGGGGGGGTGAAAAACTGTTTTTT	CASSYSSRGGEKLFF
few	TRBV5-5	NA	TRBJ2-5	TGTGCCAGCAGCTTGTCGGCAGTCGAGACCCAGTACTTC	CASSLSAVETQYF
few	TRBV9	NA	TRBJ1-1	TGTGCCAGCAGCGTCCAGATGAACACTGAAGCTTTCTTT	CASSVQMNTEAFF
NA	TRBV6-1	NA	TRBJ2-2	TGTGCCAGCCAAGAAAACACCGGGGAGCTGTTTTTT	CASQENTGELFF
NA	TRBV9	TRBD1	TRBJ2-7	TGTGCCAGCAGCGCTACCCTCTCGGACAGGCTAGCCTACGAGCAGTACTTC	CASSATLSDRLAYEQYF
few	TRBV10-3	NA	TRBJ2-1	TGTGCCATCAGTGAGTCTGGGGGCTCCTACAATGAGCAGTTCTTC	CAISESGGSYNEQFF